This TCR beta chain appears in the sequencing data of a study of T cell repertoires in cytomegalovirus infection. This CDR3 is built from 14 residues. V lost 4 bases to trimming and J lost 0 bases, with 9 bases between them. The germline V gene has CDR1 SGHDN and CDR2 FVKESK. This clonotype was observed a handful of times. TCRdb fed the reads into MiXCR, producing one record per CDR3 protein. The table has around 530,000 distinct CDR3 sequences, about 15% seen once. The sequence derives from a human donor in good health (CMV status not recorded). Some clones in this sample may be carry-over from other donors' samples. The specimen sequenced was CD8+ T cells from PBMCs. V and J are TRBV14 and TRBJ2-5; D possibly corresponds to TRBD1 (6 bases). In DNA form, the CDR3 reads TGTGCCAGCAGCCGAGGACAGTACCAAGAGACCCAGTACTTC. Protein: CASSRGQYQETQYF. The full variable domain, completed using reference TRBV14 and TRBJ2-5, is EAGVTQFPSHSVIEKGQTVTLRCDPISGHDNLYWYRRVMGKEIKFLLHFVKESKQDESGMPNNRFLAERTGGTYSTLKVQPAELEDSGVYFCASSRGQYQETQYFGPGTRLLVL.